These T cell receptor beta chains were read from a single sample in a study of cytomegalovirus exposure and HLA in healthy donors. Sequenced by immunoSEQ multiplex PCR; TCRdb stores in-frame clones only, minus some. The table records about 69,000 clones, approximately 81% of them present only once. The sequencing input was PBMCs. These receptors were taken from a woman in her 30s in good health and CMV-seropositive. CDR3s include the opening cysteine and the closing phenylalanine or tryptophan. D genes are given only for firm matches. For some rows the clone size is stated as once, few or many, or as a class when expanded; others skip it.

TRBV4-2	.	.	TRBJ1-2	TGTGCCAGCAGCCAATCCGGACAGTATGGCTACACCTTC	CASSQSGQYGYTF
TRBV5-1	.	.	TRBJ1-1	TGCGCCAGCAGCTTGCCGACAGGTTCCATTGAAGCTTTCTTT	CASSLPTGSIEAFF
TRBV19	.	.	TRBJ1-1	TGTGCCAGTAGCTCCGCAGGGTCCATGAACACTGAAGCTTTCTTT	CASSSAGSMNTEAFF
TRBV6-5	.	.	TRBJ1-2	TGTGCCAGCAGTTACGACTCAGCTTATGGCTACACCTTC	CASSYDSAYGYTF
TRBV6-6	few	.	TRBJ2-5	TGTGCCAGCAGTTACCCCGCGGAGACCCAGTACTTC	CASSYPAETQYF
TRBV4-1	.	.	TRBJ1-5	TGCGCCAGCAGCCAAGAGGCAGGGGGCAATCAGCCCCAGCATTTT	CASSQEAGGNQPQHF
TRBV7-9	.	.	TRBJ1-5	TGTGCCAGCGGGGGCTATAGCAATCAGCCCCAGCATTTT	CASGGYSNQPQHF
TRBV9	.	.	TRBJ1-2	TGTGCCAGCAGCCAGACACCAGGGAGGGCATATGGCTACACCTTC	CASSQTPGRAYGYTF
TRBV15	few	.	TRBJ2-5	TGTGCCACCAGCCTAGGGAGAAAAGAGACCCAGTACTTC	CATSLGRKETQYF
TRBV25-1	.	.	TRBJ1-5	TGTGCCAGCAGCCGAGGCAATCAGCCCCAGCATTTT	CASSRGNQPQHF
TRBV6-5	.	.	TRBJ2-5	TGTGCCAGCAGTTACTGGTCGGTTACCCAAGAGACCCAGTACTTC	CASSYWSVTQETQYF
TRBV5-4	.	.	TRBJ1-1	TGTGCCAGCAGCCGCGGGGGTAAGGGGCCCCCGAACACTGAAGCTTTCTTT	CASSRGGKGPPNTEAFF
TRBV7-2	.	.	TRBJ2-3	TGTGCCAGCGCTTCGGGGGATACGCAGTATTTT	CASASGDTQYF
TRBV30	few	.	TRBJ2-3	TGTGCCTGGAGTGTCCTAAGTAGCACAGATACGCAGTATTTT	CAWSVLSSTDTQYF
TRBV30	.	TRBD2	TRBJ2-1	TGTGCCTGGAGTGTACGGCCTAGCGGGTCTCTGTTCTTC	CAWSVRPSGSLFF
TRBV9	.	TRBD1	TRBJ2-7	TGTGCCAGCAGTAGAATGGGACAGGGGGCCTACGAGCAGTACTTC	CASSRMGQGAYEQYF
TRBV5-8	.	.	TRBJ2-1	TGTGCCAGCAGCTTGCTAGGGCAGGGTCACTACAATGAGCAGTTCTTC	CASSLLGQGHYNEQFF
TRBV7-3	few	.	TRBJ1-1	TGTGCCAGCAGCCCGGGGGGGGCAGGCACTGAAGCTTTCTTT	CASSPGGAGTEAFF
TRBV28	.	.	TRBJ1-2	TGTGCCAGCAGTCCCTCGGTCGTTGGCTACACCTTC	CASSPSVVGYTF
TRBV30	.	TRBD1	TRBJ2-1	TGTGCCTGGAGAGGGTTGGGACAGGGTTTTGGTGAGCAGTTCTTC	CAWRGLGQGFGEQFF
TRBV7-3	few	TRBD2	TRBJ2-1	TGTGCCAGCAGCTCAGCGGGAGGGTCCAGTGAGCAGTTCTTC	CASSSAGGSSEQFF
TRBV30	.	TRBD1	TRBJ1-4	TGTGCCTGGAGTGAAAGACAGGGGATCCAAGGAAAACTGTTTTTT	CAWSERQGIQGKLFF
TRBV4-2	once	.	TRBJ2-3	TGTGCCAGCAGTCAAGAACGGGACTCCTACACAGATACGCAGTATTTT	CASSQERDSYTDTQYF
TRBV29-1	.	.	TRBJ2-1	TGCAGCGTTGAAGACGGGAGAGGGTCCTACAATGAGCAGTTCTTC	CSVEDGRGSYNEQFF
TRBV30	.	TRBD2	TRBJ2-3	TGTGCCTGGAGTGCTCTTAGCGGGAGACAAGATACGCAGTATTTT	CAWSALSGRQDTQYF
TRBV29-1	.	.	TRBJ2-7	TGCAGCGCGACCAACAGGTCCTACGAGCAGTACTTC	CSATNRSYEQYF
TRBV2	.	TRBD2	TRBJ2-1	TGTGCCAGCACCCCAGCGGGAGGAGGGTTCTTC	CASTPAGGGFF
TRBV10-3	.	TRBD1	TRBJ2-7	TGTGCCTCCCGTGATGACAGGGGCGCCTACGAGCAGTACTTC	CASRDDRGAYEQYF
TRBV2	few	.	TRBJ1-5	TGTGCCAGCAGGGGACTCGGCAATCAGCCCCAGCATTTT	CASRGLGNQPQHF
TRBV6-6	.	.	TRBJ2-7	TGTGCCAGCAGTTACTCAACAGGGTTCACCCACGAGCAGTACTTC	CASSYSTGFTHEQYF
TRBV25-1	.	TRBD1	TRBJ1-1	TGTGCCAGCAGTGAGACAGGGTCTAACACTGAAGCTTTCTTT	CASSETGSNTEAFF
TRBV15	.	TRBD1	TRBJ1-1	TGTGCCACCAGCGGACAGGGACGGACTGAAGCTTTCTTT	CATSGQGRTEAFF
TRBV29-1	.	.	TRBJ1-1	TGCAGCGTTATAGGGGGAGCTGAAGCTTTCTTT	CSVIGGAEAFF
TRBV4-3	.	.	TRBJ1-4	TGCGCCAGCAGCCAAGAGGCGGGAGTCCGTGAAAAACTGTTTTTT	CASSQEAGVREKLFF
TRBV15	.	TRBD1	TRBJ1-4	TGTGCCACCAGCAGAGAAGTGGACAGGAAGGGAAAACTGTTTTTT	CATSREVDRKGKLFF
TRBV29-1	few	TRBD2	TRBJ2-2	TGCAGCGTGGGGGGGACTAGCGGGATCGGGGAGCTGTTTTTT	CSVGGTSGIGELFF
TRBV4-1	.	.	TRBJ1-4	TGCGCCAGCAGCCAAGAGGTCCCTTCTAGGGAAAAACTGTTTTTT	CASSQEVPSREKLFF
TRBV6-5	.	TRBD1	TRBJ2-7	TGTGCCAGCAGTATGTGGACAGGGGTCGGCGAGCAGTACTTC	CASSMWTGVGEQYF
TRBV6-4	.	TRBD1	TRBJ1-5	TGTGCCAGCAGCAAAGGGGGCGCGAATCAGCCCCAGCATTTT	CASSKGGANQPQHF
TRBV9	.	.	TRBJ2-1	TGTGCCAGCAGCCCTCGGTCACCAGGATACAATGAGCAGTTCTTC	CASSPRSPGYNEQFF
TRBV7-6	.	TRBD1	TRBJ1-4	TGTGCCAGCAGCTTAGCAGGGGGCAATAATGAAAAACTGTTTTTT	CASSLAGGNNEKLFF
TRBV18	.	.	TRBJ2-3	TGTGCCAGCTCACCACTGGCCAGGGGTGCAGATACGCAGTATTTT	CASSPLARGADTQYF